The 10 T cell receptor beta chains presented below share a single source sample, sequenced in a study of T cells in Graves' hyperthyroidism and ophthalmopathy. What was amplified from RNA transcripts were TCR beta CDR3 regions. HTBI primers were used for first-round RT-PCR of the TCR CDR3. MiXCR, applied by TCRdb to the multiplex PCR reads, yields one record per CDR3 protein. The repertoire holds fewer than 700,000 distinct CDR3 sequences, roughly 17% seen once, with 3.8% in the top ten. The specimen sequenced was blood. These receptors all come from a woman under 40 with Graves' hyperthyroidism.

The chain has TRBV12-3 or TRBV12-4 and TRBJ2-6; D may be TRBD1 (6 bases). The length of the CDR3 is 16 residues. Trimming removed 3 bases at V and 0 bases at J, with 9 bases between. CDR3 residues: CASSLDSISGANVLTF. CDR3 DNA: TGTGCCAGCAGTTTGGACAGTATCTCTGGGGCCAACGTCCTGACTTTC.

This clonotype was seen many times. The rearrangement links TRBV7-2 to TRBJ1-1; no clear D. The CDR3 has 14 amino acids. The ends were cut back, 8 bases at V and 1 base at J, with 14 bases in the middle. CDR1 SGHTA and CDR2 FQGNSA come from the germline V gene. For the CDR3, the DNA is TGTGCCAGCCGCAGCTTATATCGGAACACTGAAGCTTTCTTT. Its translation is CASRSLYRNTEAFF. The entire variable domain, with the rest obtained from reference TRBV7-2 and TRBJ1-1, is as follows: GAGVSQSPSNKVTEKGKDVELRCDPISGHTALYWYRQSLGQGLEFLIYFQGNSAPDKSGLPSDRFSAERTGGSVSTLTIQRTQQEDSAVYLCASRSLYRNTEAFFGQGTRLTVV.

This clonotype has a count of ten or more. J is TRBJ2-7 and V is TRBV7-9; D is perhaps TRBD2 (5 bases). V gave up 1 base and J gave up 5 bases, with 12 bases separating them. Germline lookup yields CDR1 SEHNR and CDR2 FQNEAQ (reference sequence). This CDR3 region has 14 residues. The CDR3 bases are TGTGCCAGCAGCTTAGTGGCGGGTACGGACGAGCAGTACTTC. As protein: CASSLVAGTDEQYF.

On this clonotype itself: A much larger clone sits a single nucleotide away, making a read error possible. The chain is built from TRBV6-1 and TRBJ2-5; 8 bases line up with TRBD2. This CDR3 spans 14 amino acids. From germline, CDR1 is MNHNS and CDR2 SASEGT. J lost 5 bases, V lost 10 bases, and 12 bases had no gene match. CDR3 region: CAINDLAGMETQYF. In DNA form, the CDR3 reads TGTGCCATCAATGACTTAGCGGGAATGGAGACCCAGTACTTC.

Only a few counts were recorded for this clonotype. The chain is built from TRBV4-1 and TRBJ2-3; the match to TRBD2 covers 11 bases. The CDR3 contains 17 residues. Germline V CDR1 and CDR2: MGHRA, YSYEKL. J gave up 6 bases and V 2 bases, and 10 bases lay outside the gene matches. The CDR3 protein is CASSQPRLAGNQDTQYF. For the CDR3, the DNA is TGCGCCAGCAGCCAACCTCGACTAGCGGGAAATCAGGATACGCAGTATTTT.

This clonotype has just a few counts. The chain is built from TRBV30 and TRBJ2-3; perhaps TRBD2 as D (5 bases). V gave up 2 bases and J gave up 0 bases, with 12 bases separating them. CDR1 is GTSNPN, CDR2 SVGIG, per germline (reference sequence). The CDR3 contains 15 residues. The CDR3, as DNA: TGTGCCTGGAGTTTAAGCGGAATTAGCACAGATACGCAGTATTTT. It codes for CAWSLSGISTDTQYF.

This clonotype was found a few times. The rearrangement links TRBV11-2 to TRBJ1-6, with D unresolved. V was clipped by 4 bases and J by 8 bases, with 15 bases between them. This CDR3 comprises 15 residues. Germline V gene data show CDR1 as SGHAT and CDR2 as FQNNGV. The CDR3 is CASSWGRDSYSPLHF. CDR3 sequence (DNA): TGTGCCAGCAGCTGGGGTCGGGATTCCTATTCACCCCTCCACTTT.

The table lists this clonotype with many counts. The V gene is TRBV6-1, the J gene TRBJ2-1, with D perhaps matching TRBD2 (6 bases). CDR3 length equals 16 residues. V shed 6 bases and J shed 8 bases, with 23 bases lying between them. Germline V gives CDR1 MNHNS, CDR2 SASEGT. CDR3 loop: CASSPSRGARYDEQFF. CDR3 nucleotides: TGTGCCAGCAGCCCTTCTCGCGGGGCGAGGTATGATGAGCAGTTCTTC.

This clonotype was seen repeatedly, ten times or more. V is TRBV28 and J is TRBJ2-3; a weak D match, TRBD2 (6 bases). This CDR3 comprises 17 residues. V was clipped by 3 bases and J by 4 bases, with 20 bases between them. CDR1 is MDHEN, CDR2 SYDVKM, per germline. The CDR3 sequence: CASSFNGGYTHSDTQYF. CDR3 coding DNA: TGTGCCAGCAGTTTTAACGGGGGTTACACACACTCAGATACGCAGTATTTT.

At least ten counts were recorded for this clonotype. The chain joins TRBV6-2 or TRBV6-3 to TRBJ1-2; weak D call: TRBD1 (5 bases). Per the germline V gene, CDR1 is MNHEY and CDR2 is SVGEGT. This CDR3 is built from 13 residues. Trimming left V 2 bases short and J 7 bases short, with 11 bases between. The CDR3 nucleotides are TGTGCCAGCAGTTACGGTCAGGGCACTGGCTACACCTTC. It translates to CASSYGQGTGYTF.